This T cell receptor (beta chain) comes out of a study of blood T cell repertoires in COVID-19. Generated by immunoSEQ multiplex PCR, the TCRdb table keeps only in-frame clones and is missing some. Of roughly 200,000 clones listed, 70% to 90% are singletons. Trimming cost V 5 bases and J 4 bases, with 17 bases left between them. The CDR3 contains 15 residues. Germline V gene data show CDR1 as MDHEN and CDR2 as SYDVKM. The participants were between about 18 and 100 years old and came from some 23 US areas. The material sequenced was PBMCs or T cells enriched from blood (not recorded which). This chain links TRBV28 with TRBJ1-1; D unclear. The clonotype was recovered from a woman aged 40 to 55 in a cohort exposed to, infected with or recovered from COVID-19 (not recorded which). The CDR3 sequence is CASSPTEGRSTEAFF. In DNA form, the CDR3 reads TGTGCCAGCAGTCCCACCGAGGGCAGATCCACTGAAGCTTTCTTT.